This T cell receptor (beta chain) was obtained from a study of OX40 agonist ivuxolimab in advanced cancers. General study points: Still undetermined is the antigen specificity of the expanded peripheral T cells. Certain nonresponders likewise exhibited a low normalized T-cell clonal expansion.

As regards this clone: What it binds is not known.

The method was immunoSEQ multiplex PCR; TCRdb's version includes in-frame clones alone and lacks a portion of them. The sample lists 45,000 to 65,000 clones, around 82% occurring once. CDR3 length: 15 amino acids. CDR1 is SGHDT, CDR2 YYEEEE, per germline. The trim removed 4 bases at V and 3 bases at J, leaving 6 bases unmatched. This specimen consisted of CD4+ or CD8+ T cells sorted from blood, obtained in a trial of the OX40 agonist ivuxolimab. The TCR comes from an adult with an advanced solid tumor such as melanoma, head and neck, liver or kidney cancer. The genes are TRBV5-6 and TRBJ1-4, with 7 positions matching TRBD1. CDR3 sequence reads: CASSGRGLANEKLFF. For the CDR3, the DNA is TGTGCCAGCAGCGGGAGGGGGCTGGCTAATGAAAAACTGTTTTTT.